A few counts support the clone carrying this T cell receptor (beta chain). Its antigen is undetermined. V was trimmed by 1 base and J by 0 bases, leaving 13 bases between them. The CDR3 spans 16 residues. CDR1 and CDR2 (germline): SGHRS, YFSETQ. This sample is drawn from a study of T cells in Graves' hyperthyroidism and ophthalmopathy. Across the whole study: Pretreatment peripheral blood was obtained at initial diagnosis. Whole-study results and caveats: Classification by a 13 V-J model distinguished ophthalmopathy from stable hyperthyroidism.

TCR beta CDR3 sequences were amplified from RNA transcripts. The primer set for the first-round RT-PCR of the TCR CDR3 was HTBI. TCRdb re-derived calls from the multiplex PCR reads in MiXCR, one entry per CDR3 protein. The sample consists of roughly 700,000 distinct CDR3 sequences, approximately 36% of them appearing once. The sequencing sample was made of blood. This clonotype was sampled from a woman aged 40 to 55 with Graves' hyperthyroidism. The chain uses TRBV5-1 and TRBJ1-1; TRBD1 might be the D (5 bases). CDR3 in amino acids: CASSLWGGGMNTEAFF. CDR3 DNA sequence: TGCGCCAGCAGCTTGTGGGGCGGGGGAATGAACACTGAAGCTTTCTTT.